Here is one TCR beta chain with its context. The sample originates from a study of cytomegalovirus exposure and HLA in healthy donors. At the level of the study: Clustering assigned roughly 81% of the roughly 380 genotyped donors to the Caucasian-associated ancestry cluster.

Primers included in the PCR were 60 Vbeta and 13 Jbeta primers. Sequencing was performed with immunoSEQ multiplex PCR; in TCRdb, only in-frame clones are kept and a portion is missing. This sample has tens of thousands of clones, with approximately 70% found just once. Germline V gene sequence: CDR1 MNHNS, CDR2 SASEGT. The length of the CDR3 is 13 residues. V lost 3 bases to trimming and J lost 3 bases, with 8 bases between them. The clonotype originates from a man in his sixties in good health and CMV-seronegative. Sequenced input: PBMCs. The gene calls are TRBV6-1 and TRBJ2-5; a possible D gene is TRBD1 (6 bases). The CDR3 DNA follows: TGTGCCAGCAGTGATCAGGGGAAAGAGACCCAGTACTTC. Residues: CASSDQGKETQYF.